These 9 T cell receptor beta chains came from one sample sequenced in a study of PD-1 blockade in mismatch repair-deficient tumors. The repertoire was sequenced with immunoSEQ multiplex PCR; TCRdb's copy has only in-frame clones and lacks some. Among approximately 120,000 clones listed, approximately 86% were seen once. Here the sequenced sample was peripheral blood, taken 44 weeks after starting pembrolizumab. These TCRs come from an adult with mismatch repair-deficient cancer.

The CDR3 coding sequence is TGTGCCAGCAGCTTAGGTTCGTGGACAGGGGGCCGGGAGACCCAGTACTTC. This sequence encodes CASSLGSWTGGRETQYF. The V call is TRBV7-9, the J call TRBJ2-5, with 11 positions matching TRBD1. The V gene's germline CDR1 is SEHNR and CDR2 FQNEAQ (reference sequence). The CDR3 contains 17 residues. The trim removed 1 base at V and 5 bases at J, leaving 9 bases unmatched.

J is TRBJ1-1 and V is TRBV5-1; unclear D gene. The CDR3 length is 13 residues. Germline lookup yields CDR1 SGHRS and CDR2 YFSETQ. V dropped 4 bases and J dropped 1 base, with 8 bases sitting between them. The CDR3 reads CASSPPQNTEAFF. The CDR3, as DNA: TGCGCCAGCAGCCCACCACAGAACACTGAAGCTTTCTTT.

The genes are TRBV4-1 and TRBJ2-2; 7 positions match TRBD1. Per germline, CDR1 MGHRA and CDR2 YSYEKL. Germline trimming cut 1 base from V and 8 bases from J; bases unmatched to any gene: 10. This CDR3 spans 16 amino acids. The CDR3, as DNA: TGCGCCAGCAGCCAAGTAGGAACAGGGGCTTTTGGGGAGCTGTTTTTT. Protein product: CASSQVGTGAFGELFF.

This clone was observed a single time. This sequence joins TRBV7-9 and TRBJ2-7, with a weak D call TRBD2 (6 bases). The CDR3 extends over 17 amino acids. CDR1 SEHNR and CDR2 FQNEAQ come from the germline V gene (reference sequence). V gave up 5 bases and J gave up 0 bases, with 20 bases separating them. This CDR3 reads CASSPLPPRGVSYEQYF. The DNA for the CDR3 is TGTGCCAGCAGCCCCTTGCCCCCTCGCGGGGTCTCCTACGAGCAGTACTTC.

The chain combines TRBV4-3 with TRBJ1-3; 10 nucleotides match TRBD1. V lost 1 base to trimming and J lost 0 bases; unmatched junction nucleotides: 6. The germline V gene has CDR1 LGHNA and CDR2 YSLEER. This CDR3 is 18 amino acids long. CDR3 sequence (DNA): TGCGCCAGCAGCCAAGCGGTGACAGGGGGCGTCTCTGGAAACACCATATATTTT. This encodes CASSQAVTGGVSGNTIYF.

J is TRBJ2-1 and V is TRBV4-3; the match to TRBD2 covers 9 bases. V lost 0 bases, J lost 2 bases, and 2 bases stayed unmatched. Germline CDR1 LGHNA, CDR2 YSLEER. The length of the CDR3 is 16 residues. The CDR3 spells CASSQDAGGTYNEQFF. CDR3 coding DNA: TGCGCCAGCAGCCAAGATGCGGGGGGGACCTACAATGAGCAGTTCTTC.

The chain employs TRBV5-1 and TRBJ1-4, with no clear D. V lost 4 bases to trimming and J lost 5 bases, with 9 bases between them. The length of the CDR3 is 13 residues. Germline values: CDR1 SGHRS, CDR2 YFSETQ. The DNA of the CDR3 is TGCGCCAGCAGCCTGGGCCGGAATGAAAAACTGTTTTTT. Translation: CASSLGRNEKLFF. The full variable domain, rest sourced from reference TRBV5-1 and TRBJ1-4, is KAGVTQTPRYLIKTRGQQVTLSCSPISGHRSVSWYQQTPGQGLQFLFEYFSETQRNKGNFPGRFSGRQFSNSRSEMNVSTLELGDSALYLCASSLGRNEKLFFGSGTQLSVL.

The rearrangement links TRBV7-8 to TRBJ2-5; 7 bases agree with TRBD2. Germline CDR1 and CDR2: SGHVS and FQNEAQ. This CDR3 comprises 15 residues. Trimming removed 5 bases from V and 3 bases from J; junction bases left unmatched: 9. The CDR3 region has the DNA TGTGCCAGCAGCCTACGCGGGAGTATTGAAGAGACCCAGTACTTC. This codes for CASSLRGSIEETQYF.

This CDR3 is CASSEFRVGRNYEQYF. DNA of the CDR3: TGTGCCAGCAGTGAATTCAGAGTGGGTCGGAACTACGAGCAGTACTTC. The gene calls are TRBV6-1 and TRBJ2-7; no clear D gene. Trimming took off 2 bases at V and 3 bases at J, with 17 bases between the two ends. The CDR3 is made up of 16 amino acids. Germline CDR1 is MNHNS and CDR2 is SASEGT.